A single sample is the source of the 5 T cell receptor beta chains below, sequenced in a study of blood T cell repertoires in COVID-19 (dated by TCRdb to 2020 to 2021). Receptor amplification or capture employed the immunoSEQ multiplex PCR assay. In TCRdb, the immuneACCESS table is reduced to in-frame sequences with V and J assigned. These tables do not hold every clone; where another copy was compared, an unresolved V gene accounts for under half, and the others remain unexplained. The sample table records nearly 110,000 clones; about 93% of these occur just once. 1% to 1.5% of the sample goes to the ten largest clones. Source material: peripheral blood. The receptors shown here come from a woman aged 25 to 39 with acute or convalescent COVID-19.

The chain combines TRBV27 with TRBJ1-4, with 7 bases aligning to TRBD1. The CDR3 length is 13 residues. CDR1 is MNHEY and CDR2 is SMNVEV in the germline V gene (reference sequence). With 2 bases clipped from V and 10 bases from J, the junction kept 4 bases outside the gene matches. The CDR3, as DNA: TGTGCCAGCAGTTTAATAGGGGGCGGAAAACTGTTTTTT. Its protein is CASSLIGGGKLFF.

The rearrangement links TRBV5-5 to TRBJ1-5; D gene ambiguous. V shed 0 bases and J shed 4 bases, with 14 bases lying between them. Germline V gene sequence: CDR1 SGHKS, CDR2 YYEKEE (reference sequence). This CDR3 contains 16 residues. CDR3 residues: CASSLDWARGNQPQHF. CDR3 DNA sequence: TGTGCCAGCAGCTTGGACTGGGCCCGTGGTAATCAGCCCCAGCATTTT.

This chain joins TRBV6-5 and TRBJ1-1; the match to TRBD1 covers 7 bases. The CDR3 consists of 15 residues. Germline-derived CDR1 and CDR2 are MNHEY and SVGAGI. J was trimmed by 4 bases and V by 4 bases; bases with no gene match: 9. CDR3 residues: CASSSRQGWSTEAFF. As DNA, the CDR3 is TGTGCCAGCAGTTCTCGACAGGGCTGGAGCACTGAAGCTTTCTTT.

The V gene is TRBV18, the J gene TRBJ1-6; D ambiguous. With 2 bases removed from V and 4 bases from J, the gap between germline ends came to 12 bases. This CDR3 comprises 16 residues. Germline V gene data show CDR1 as KGHSH and CDR2 as LQKENI. The CDR3: CASSPWSGTYNSPLHF. DNA of the CDR3: TGTGCCAGCTCACCATGGAGCGGCACTTATAATTCACCCCTCCACTTT.

For the CDR3, the DNA is TGTGCCAGCAGCACGGGACAGGACTTGACCCAGCATTTT. Its protein is CASSTGQDLTQHF. The rearrangement uses TRBV2 and TRBJ1-5; TRBD1 matches 8 bases. The CDR3 loop spans 13 amino acids. The germline gives CDR1 SNHLY, CDR2 FYNNEI. J lost 11 bases, V lost 6 bases, and 9 bases had no gene match.